A single sample is the source of the 13 T cell receptor beta chains below, sequenced in a study of regulatory and conventional T cells in RAG deficiency. The sorted conventional CD4+ T cells were CD25-low and CD127-high, with genomic DNA sequenced. Sequenced by immunoSEQ multiplex PCR; TCRdb stores in-frame clones only, minus some. The sample comprises approximately 46,000 clones, around 90% of which are singletons, and about 0.53% rests with the top ten. The data were also submitted as part of a second study, on regulatory T cells. Per that paper: The primer mix had 52 TRBV and 13 TRBJ primers.

Material: CD4+ effector T cells sorted from blood. These TCRs come from a human donor in good health.

The chain joins TRBV7-2 to TRBJ2-1; the match to TRBD1 covers 7 bases. V shed 5 bases and J 7 bases; nucleotides not matched to a gene: 8. Germline CDR1 and CDR2: SGHTA and FQGNSA. The CDR3 consists of 14 residues. For the CDR3, the DNA is TGTGCCAGCAGCCGAGACAGGGTCTCGAATGAGCAGTTCTTC. This gives the protein CASSRDRVSNEQFF.

The V and J genes are TRBV11-2 and TRBJ1-2; tentatively, D is TRBD1 (5 bases). CDR3 length: 14 amino acids. Deletions cut 5 bases from V and 0 bases from J, with 10 bases between. Germline CDR1 reads SGHAT; CDR2 reads FQNNGV. CDR3 bases: TGTGCCAGCAGCCAGACAGAGGCTAACTATGGCTACACCTTC. Translated, it gives CASSQTEANYGYTF.

This clone was found once. The chain couples TRBV5-1 to TRBJ1-3, with TRBD1 as a possible D gene (6 bases). This CDR3 spans 16 amino acids. V was clipped by 4 bases and J by 4 bases, with 18 bases between them. Germline CDR1 reads SGHRS; CDR2 reads YFSETQ. The CDR3 region has the DNA TGCGCCAGCAGCCCTAATCCACAGGGATCCGGAAACACCATATATTTT. Amino acids: CASSPNPQGSGNTIYF.

The V and J genes are TRBV5-4 and TRBJ2-1; TRBD2 agrees at 7 bases. Germline-derived CDR1 and CDR2 are SGHNT and YYREEE (reference sequence). This CDR3 has 16 amino acids. Unmatched junction bases numbered 11, after V lost 3 bases and J lost 5 bases. The CDR3 DNA follows: TGTGCCAGCAGCTGGGACTATAACGGGGGGAACAATGAGCAGTTCTTC. This codes for CASSWDYNGGNNEQFF.

The chain combines TRBV5-6 with TRBJ2-7, with D possibly matching TRBD1 (6 bases). Per germline, CDR1 SGHDT and CDR2 YYEEEE. Trimming took off 4 bases at V and 1 base at J, with 12 bases between the two ends. The CDR3 spans 14 residues. CDR3 protein: CASSPPTGSYEQYF. The CDR3 nucleotides read TGTGCCAGCAGCCCCCCTACAGGGTCCTACGAGCAGTACTTC.

CDR3 residues: CSVEGWGENYNEQFF. CDR3 nucleotides: TGCAGCGTTGAAGGTTGGGGTGAGAACTACAATGAGCAGTTCTTC. The J gene is TRBJ2-1, the V gene TRBV29-1, with D unresolved. The CDR3 has 15 residues. The germline gives CDR1 SQVTM, CDR2 ANQGSEA. Trimming left V 1 base short and J 3 bases short, with 13 bases between.

This clone was counted a single time. The chain is built from TRBV11-3 and TRBJ1-1; a weak D match, TRBD1 (6 bases). CDR1 SGHNT and CDR2 YENEEA come from the germline V gene. Trimming left V 2 bases short and J 10 bases short, with 14 bases between. The CDR3 length is 13 residues. The CDR3 nucleotides read TGTGCCAGCAGCTTAAATACAAGGGGGGGAGCTTTCTTT. Translating it yields CASSLNTRGGAFF.

The V gene is TRBV19, the J gene TRBJ1-2, with 7 bases that match TRBD1. Germline CDR1 is LNHDA and CDR2 is SQIVND (reference sequence). The CDR3 extends over 15 amino acids. After removal of 9 bases from V and 1 base from J, the junction contained 11 bases not matched to a gene. The CDR3 spells CASRGQLLFNYGYTF. CDR3 sequence (DNA): TGTGCCAGCAGGGGACAGCTACTTTTTAACTATGGCTACACCTTC.

This clone was counted a single time. This rearrangement joins TRBV6-5 to TRBJ2-7, with D hard to call. The CDR3 contains 13 residues. V was cut by 0 bases and J by 6 bases, with 9 bases left in between. Germline CDR1 reads MNHEY; CDR2 reads SVGAGI. DNA for the CDR3: TGTGCCAGCAGTTACTCGGTGCCTTTCGAGCAGTACTTC. It is translated as CASSYSVPFEQYF.

The chain carries TRBV7-8 and TRBJ1-5; D remains unclear. This CDR3 is 16 amino acids long. V was cut by 1 base and J by 5 bases, with 15 bases left in between. Looked up from germline, CDR1 is SGHVS and CDR2 is FQNEAQ. Written as DNA, the CDR3 is TGTGCCAGCAGCTTAGGACGTTGGCAGCCCCATCAGCCCCAGCATTTT. Amino acid sequence: CASSLGRWQPHQPQHF. Looking up the rest from reference TRBV7-8 and TRBJ1-5 gives the full variable domain: GAGVSQSPRYKVAKRGQDVALRCDPISGHVSLFWYQQALGQGPEFLTYFQNEAQLDKSGLPSDRFFAERPEGSVSTLKIQRTQQEDSAVYLCASSLGRWQPHQPQHFGDGTRLSIL.

The CDR3: CASRRPDSWDGYTF. The CDR3 nucleotides are TGTGCCAGCAGAAGACCGGACAGCTGGGATGGCTACACCTTC. The chain has TRBV6-1 and TRBJ1-2; D is perhaps TRBD1 (6 bases). Germline CDR1 is MNHNS and CDR2 is SASEGT. V was clipped by 6 bases and J by 6 bases, with 17 bases between them. The CDR3 is 14 residues long.

The chain joins TRBV7-2 to TRBJ1-5; no firm D call. V lost 4 bases to trimming and J lost 7 bases, with 17 bases between them. Germline CDR1 reads SGHTA; CDR2 reads FQGNSA. The CDR3 has 15 residues. This CDR3 reads CASSSNKFDGQPQHF. CDR3 nucleotide sequence: TGTGCCAGCAGCTCGAATAAATTCGACGGGCAGCCCCAGCATTTT.

This sequence joins TRBV27 and TRBJ2-1, with 9 nucleotides matching TRBD2. CDR3 length equals 18 residues. The germline V gene encodes CDR1 MNHEY and CDR2 SMNVEV (reference sequence). The junction had 14 bases not matched to a gene; V was cut back by 6 bases and J by 2 bases. CDR3 loop: CASSRRGMSSGTYNEQFF. Written as DNA, the CDR3 is TGTGCCAGCAGCCGGCGGGGGATGTCTAGCGGGACCTACAATGAGCAGTTCTTC.